The next 22 T cell receptor beta chains were all read from a single sample in a study of cytomegalovirus exposure and HLA in healthy donors. The PCR made use of 60 Vbeta and 13 Jbeta primers. Profiling relied on immunoSEQ multiplex PCR, and the TCRdb table lists in-frame clones only, not all of them. The data hold more than 110,000 clones, with roughly 75% observed a single time. Specimen: PBMCs. The receptors come from a man aged 35 to 55 in good health and CMV-seropositive.

This chain links TRBV11-3 with TRBJ2-5; D may be TRBD2 (5 bases). Germline V lookup: CDR1 SGHNT, CDR2 YENEEA. CDR3 length equals 14 residues. Trimming took 6 bases from V and 1 from J, leaving 12 bases between them. The CDR3 is CASSSARGQETQYF. In DNA form, the CDR3 reads TGTGCCAGCAGTTCAGCCCGGGGCCAAGAGACCCAGTACTTC.

DNA for the CDR3: TGTGCCAGCAGTTGGACAGGGGGCTTTTACGAGCAGTACTTC. Translated, it gives CASSWTGGFYEQYF. The chain has TRBV28 and TRBJ2-7, with 11 nucleotides matching TRBD1. The CDR3 spans 14 residues. Germline values: CDR1 MDHEN, CDR2 SYDVKM. With 4 bases clipped from V and 4 bases from J, the junction kept 3 bases outside the gene matches.

This chain joins TRBV4-2 and TRBJ1-5; D ambiguous. The V end was cut by 1 base, the J end by 1 base, with 8 bases between. CDR1 and CDR2 from the germline V gene are LGHNA and YNFKEQ. This CDR3 has 15 amino acids. CDR3 sequence: CASSQVTGSNQPQHF. The CDR3 DNA reads TGTGCCAGCAGCCAAGTCACGGGGAGCAATCAGCCCCAGCATTTT.

The V call is TRBV25-1, the J call TRBJ2-3; TRBD2 aligns across 12 bases. V lost 3 bases, J lost 4 bases, and 5 bases stayed unmatched. CDR3 length: 16 amino acids. Germline CDR1 reads MGHDK; CDR2 reads SYGVNS. The CDR3 protein is CASSDASGRVADTQYF. CDR3 DNA sequence: TGTGCCAGCAGTGATGCTAGCGGGAGGGTTGCAGATACGCAGTATTTT.

The chain links TRBV5-1 to TRBJ2-5, with a tentative D call TRBD1 (5 bases). Germline assignment: CDR1 SGHRS and CDR2 YFSETQ. The CDR3 has 15 amino acids. V was pared by 2 bases and J by 1 base, with 12 bases between. CDR3 residues: CASSLEGHSQETQYF. In DNA form, the CDR3 reads TGCGCCAGCAGCTTAGAAGGACACAGCCAAGAGACCCAGTACTTC.

This chain joins TRBV28 and TRBJ2-3, with 9 positions matching TRBD2. Germline V gene lookup returns CDR1 MDHEN and CDR2 SYDVKM. J gave up 1 base and V 9 bases, and 11 bases lay outside the gene matches. This CDR3 comprises 16 residues. DNA for the CDR3: TGTGCCAGTTCCCTAGCGGGACGGGGAGGCACAGATACGCAGTATTTT. Residues: CASSLAGRGGTDTQYF.

This clone showed up just once. J is TRBJ1-6 and V is TRBV10-3; D remains ambiguous. V lost 3 bases and J lost 3, with 6 bases in between. Looked up from germline, CDR1 is ENHRY and CDR2 is SYGVKD. CDR3 length: 14 residues. This chain's CDR3 is CAISDGSYNSPLHF. As DNA, the CDR3 is TGTGCCATCAGTGACGGGAGCTATAATTCACCCCTCCACTTT.

The chain is built from TRBV4-3 and TRBJ2-1; the D is unclear. The V end was cut by 2 bases, the J end by 4 bases, with 9 bases between. This CDR3 is 14 amino acids long. Germline lookup yields CDR1 LGHNA and CDR2 YSLEER. CDR3 region: CASSQLNRYNEQFF. CDR3 in DNA: TGCGCCAGCAGCCAACTCAACAGATACAATGAGCAGTTCTTC.

Only a few counts were recorded for this clone. It is likely a read error, because the conserved phenylalanine at the end of the CDR3 is missing. The rearrangement joins TRBV7-6 to TRBJ1-1, with 7 nucleotides matching TRBD1. CDR3 size: 14 residues. Per germline, CDR1 SGHVS and CDR2 FNYEAQ. V shed 1 base, J shed 10 bases, and the junction held 9 bases outside the gene matches. CDR3 nucleotide sequence: TGTGCCAGCAGCTTAGGCGGGAAAGGGGGCCGAGCTTTCGTT. Its protein is CASSLGGKGGRAFV.

The chain recombines TRBV27 with TRBJ2-7, with 10 bases matching TRBD1. Germline V lookup: CDR1 MNHEY, CDR2 SMNVEV (reference sequence). The CDR3 has 14 residues. After removal of 3 bases from V and 4 bases from J, the junction contained 3 bases not matched to a gene. CDR3: CASSLTGGKYEQYF. In nucleotides, the CDR3 is TGTGCCAGCAGTTTGACAGGGGGCAAGTACGAGCAGTACTTC.

In nucleotides, the CDR3 is TGTGCCAGCATTCGACAGGGCTCCCACACTGAAGCTTTCTTT. This codes for CASIRQGSHTEAFF. The rearrangement links TRBV27 to TRBJ1-1, with 7 bases matching TRBD1. This CDR3 is 14 amino acids long. The V gene's germline CDR1 is MNHEY and CDR2 SMNVEV (reference sequence). Unmatched junction bases numbered 8, after V lost 7 bases and J lost 3 bases.

CDR3 in amino acids: CASTPSGGQVGNQPQHF. The CDR3 DNA follows: TGCGCCAGCACCCCTAGCGGCGGGCAGGTCGGTAATCAGCCCCAGCATTTT. The rearrangement uses TRBV4-1 and TRBJ1-5; D is ambiguous. CDR1 MGHRA and CDR2 YSYEKL come from the germline V gene. This CDR3 is 17 amino acids long. The V end lost 7 bases, the J end lost 4 bases, and 23 bases lay between the germline ends.

With respect to this clone: An end of the junction does not agree with germline; a read error may underlie this. V and J are TRBV6-5 and TRBJ2-1, with TRBD2 as a possible D gene (5 bases). CDR3 length: 14 residues. CDR1 MNHEY and CDR2 SVGAGI come from the germline V gene. CDR3 sequence reads: CASNYRENYNEQFF. The CDR3 coding sequence is TGTGCCAGCAATTACCGGGAAAACTACAATGAGCAGTTCTTC.

The chain employs TRBV19 and TRBJ2-7; D is unresolved. Trimming removed 1 base at V and 4 bases at J, with 14 bases between. This CDR3 region has 15 residues. The germline gives CDR1 LNHDA, CDR2 SQIVND (reference sequence). The CDR3 here is CASSIAESWFYEQYF. The CDR3 region has the DNA TGTGCCAGTAGTATAGCGGAGAGCTGGTTTTACGAGCAGTACTTC.

The chain has TRBV2 and TRBJ1-2; 10 positions agree with TRBD1. CDR1 SNHLY and CDR2 FYNNEI come from the germline V gene. The CDR3 consists of 15 residues. The V segment lost 6 bases and the J segment 4 bases; nucleotides outside the gene matches: 8. The CDR3 DNA reads TGTGCCAGCAGCCCGGGACAGGGGATAGTCTATGGCTACACCTTC. Translated: CASSPGQGIVYGYTF.

This chain uses TRBV5-1 with TRBJ2-7; 10 nucleotides agree with TRBD2. V trimming: 0 bases; J trimming: 2 bases; junction bases outside the gene matches: 2. The CDR3 is 15 residues long. Germline V gene sequence: CDR1 SGHRS, CDR2 YFSETQ. CDR3 bases: TGCGCCAGCAGCTTGGGGACTAGCGGAGCCTACGAGCAGTACTTC. Its translation is CASSLGTSGAYEQYF. Filled out from reference TRBV5-1 and TRBJ2-7, the complete variable domain reads KAGVTQTPRYLIKTRGQQVTLSCSPISGHRSVSWYQQTPGQGLQFLFEYFSETQRNKGNFPGRFSGRQFSNSRSEMNVSTLELGDSALYLCASSLGTSGAYEQYFGPGTRLTVT.

The chain joins TRBV4-3 to TRBJ2-1; D gene uncertain. Germline CDR1 reads LGHNA; CDR2 reads YSLEER. The CDR3 is 15 residues long. Trimming cost V 0 bases and J 9 bases, with 15 bases left between them. This CDR3 reads CASSQDRSSASEQFF. The CDR3, as DNA: TGCGCCAGCAGCCAAGATCGGAGTTCGGCCTCTGAGCAGTTCTTC.

The rearrangement links TRBV5-1 to TRBJ1-1, with 10 bases aligning to TRBD1. The CDR3 extends over 15 amino acids. The V and J ends lost 5 bases and 4 bases, in that order; junction bases with no gene match: 8. In germline, CDR1 is SGHRS, CDR2 YFSETQ. CDR3 nucleotides: TGCGCCAGCAGAGAGACAGGGGGCGTGATCACTGAAGCTTTCTTT. This translates into CASRETGGVITEAFF.

The chain has TRBV7-6 and TRBJ2-2; D possibly corresponds to TRBD2 (5 bases). V lost 5 bases and J lost 0, with 13 bases in between. The CDR3 loop spans 16 amino acids. The germline V gene has CDR1 SGHVS and CDR2 FNYEAQ. The CDR3 sequence: CASSNLAGANTGELFF. CDR3 bases: TGTGCCAGCAGCAATCTAGCAGGCGCGAACACCGGGGAGCTGTTTTTT.

V usage is TRBV7-2 and J usage is TRBJ2-7; 8 bases fit TRBD2. Losses at the gene ends were 2 bases for V and 7 bases for J; bases not matched to a gene: 13. The CDR3 has 16 residues. Per the germline V gene, CDR1 is SGHTA and CDR2 is FQGNSA. The CDR3 here is CASSLSWGASGFEQYF. In DNA form, the CDR3 reads TGTGCCAGCAGCTTATCGTGGGGGGCTAGCGGGTTTGAGCAGTACTTC.

This clone was found once. V and J are TRBV5-1 and TRBJ2-2, with D perhaps TRBD2 (5 bases). Germline assignment: CDR1 SGHRS and CDR2 YFSETQ. CDR3 length: 15 residues. The ends were cut back, 3 bases at V and 7 bases at J, with 16 bases in the middle. The CDR3 coding sequence is TGCGCCAGCAGCTCCCTAGCCCCCTGGTACGGGGAGCTGTTTTTT. It codes for CASSSLAPWYGELFF.

The V gene is TRBV30, the J gene TRBJ2-7, with 9 bases lining up with TRBD1. The CDR3 has 13 amino acids. Germline trimming cut 8 bases from V and 5 bases from J; bases unmatched to any gene: 10. Germline V lookup: CDR1 GTSNPN, CDR2 SVGIG (reference sequence). The CDR3, as DNA: TGTGCCGGATACGGGACAGGGTATGACGAGCAGTACTTC. This encodes CAGYGTGYDEQYF.